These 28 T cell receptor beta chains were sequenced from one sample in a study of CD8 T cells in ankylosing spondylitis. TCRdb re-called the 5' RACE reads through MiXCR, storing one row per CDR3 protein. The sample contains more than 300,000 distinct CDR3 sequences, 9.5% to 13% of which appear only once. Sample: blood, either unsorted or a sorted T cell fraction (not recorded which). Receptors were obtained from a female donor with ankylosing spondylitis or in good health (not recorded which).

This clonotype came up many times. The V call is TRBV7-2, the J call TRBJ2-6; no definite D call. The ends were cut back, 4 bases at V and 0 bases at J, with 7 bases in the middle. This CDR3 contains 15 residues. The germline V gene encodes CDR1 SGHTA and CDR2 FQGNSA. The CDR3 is CASSSQVSGANVLTF. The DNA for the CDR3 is TGTGCCAGCAGCTCACAAGTCTCTGGGGCCAACGTCCTGACTTTC.

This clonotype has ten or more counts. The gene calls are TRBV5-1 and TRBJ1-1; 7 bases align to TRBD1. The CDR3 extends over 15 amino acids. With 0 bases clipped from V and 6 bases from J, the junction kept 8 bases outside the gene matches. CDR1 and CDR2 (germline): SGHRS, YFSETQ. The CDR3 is CASSLGNRGRAEAFF. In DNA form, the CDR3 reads TGCGCCAGCAGCTTGGGGAACAGGGGCCGTGCTGAAGCTTTCTTT. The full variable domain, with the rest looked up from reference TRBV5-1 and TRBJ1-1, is KAGVTQTPRYLIKTRGQQVTLSCSPISGHRSVSWYQQTPGQGLQFLFEYFSETQRNKGNFPGRFSGRQFSNSRSEMNVSTLELGDSALYLCASSLGNRGRAEAFFGQGTRLTVV.

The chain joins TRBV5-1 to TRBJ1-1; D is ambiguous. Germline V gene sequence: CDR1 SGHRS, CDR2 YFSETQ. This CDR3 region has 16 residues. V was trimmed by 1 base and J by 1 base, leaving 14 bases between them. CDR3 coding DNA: TGCGCCAGCAGCTTGAGGGTCTCAGGAGCGAACACTGAAGCTTTCTTT. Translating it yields CASSLRVSGANTEAFF.

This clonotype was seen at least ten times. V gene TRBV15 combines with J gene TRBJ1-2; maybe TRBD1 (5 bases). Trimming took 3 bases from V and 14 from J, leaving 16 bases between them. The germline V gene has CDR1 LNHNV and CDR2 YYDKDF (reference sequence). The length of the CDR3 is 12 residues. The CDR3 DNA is TGTGCCACCAGCAGCATAAGGGGAGGGTCGACCTTC. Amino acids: CATSSIRGGSTF.

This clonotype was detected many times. The CDR3 bases are TGTGCCAGCAGTTTTAGGACTAACACAGATACGCAGTATTTT. The encoded protein is CASSFRTNTDTQYF. The V gene is TRBV12-3 or TRBV12-4, the J gene TRBJ2-3, with D possibly TRBD2 on 6 matching bases. There are 14 residues in the CDR3. Trimming left V 3 bases short and J 2 bases short, with 9 bases between.

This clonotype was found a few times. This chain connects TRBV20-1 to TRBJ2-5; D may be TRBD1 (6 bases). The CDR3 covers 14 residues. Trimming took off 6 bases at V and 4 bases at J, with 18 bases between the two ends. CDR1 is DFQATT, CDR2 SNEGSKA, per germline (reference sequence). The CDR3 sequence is CSAILGTGPETQYF. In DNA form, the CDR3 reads TGCAGTGCGATCTTGGGAACAGGGCCAGAGACCCAGTACTTC.

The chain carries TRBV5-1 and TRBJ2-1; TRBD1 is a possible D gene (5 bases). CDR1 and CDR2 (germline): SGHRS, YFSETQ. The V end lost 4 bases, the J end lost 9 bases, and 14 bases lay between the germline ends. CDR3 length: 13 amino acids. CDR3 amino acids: CASSTLQGTEQFF. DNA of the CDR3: TGCGCCAGCAGCACCCTGCAGGGAACTGAGCAGTTCTTC.

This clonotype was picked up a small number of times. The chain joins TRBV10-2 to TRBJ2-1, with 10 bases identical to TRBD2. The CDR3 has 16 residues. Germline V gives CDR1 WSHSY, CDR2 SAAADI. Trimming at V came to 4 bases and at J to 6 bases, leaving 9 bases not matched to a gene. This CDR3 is CASSATLAGGPNEQFF. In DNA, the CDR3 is TGCGCCAGCAGTGCCACCTTAGCGGGAGGACCCAATGAGCAGTTCTTC.

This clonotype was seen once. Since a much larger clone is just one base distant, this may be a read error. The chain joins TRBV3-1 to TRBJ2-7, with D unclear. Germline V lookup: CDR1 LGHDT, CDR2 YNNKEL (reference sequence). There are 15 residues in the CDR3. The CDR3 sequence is CASTQMMAVSDEQYF. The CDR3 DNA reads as TGTGCCAGCACCCAAATGATGGCAGTGAGCGACGAGCAGTATTTC.

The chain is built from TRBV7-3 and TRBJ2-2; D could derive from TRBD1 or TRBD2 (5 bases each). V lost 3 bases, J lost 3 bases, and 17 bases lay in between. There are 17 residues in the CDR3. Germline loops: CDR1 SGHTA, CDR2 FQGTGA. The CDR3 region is CASSLIGAWDHTGELFF. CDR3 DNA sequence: TGTGCCAGCAGCTTGATCGGGGCGTGGGACCACACCGGGGAGCTGTTTTTT.

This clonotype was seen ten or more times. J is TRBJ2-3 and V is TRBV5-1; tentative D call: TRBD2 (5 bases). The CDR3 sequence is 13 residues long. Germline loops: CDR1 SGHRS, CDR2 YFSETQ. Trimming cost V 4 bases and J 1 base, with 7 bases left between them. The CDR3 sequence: CASSRTGTDTQYF. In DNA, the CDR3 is TGCGCCAGCAGCAGGACTGGCACAGATACGCAGTATTTT.

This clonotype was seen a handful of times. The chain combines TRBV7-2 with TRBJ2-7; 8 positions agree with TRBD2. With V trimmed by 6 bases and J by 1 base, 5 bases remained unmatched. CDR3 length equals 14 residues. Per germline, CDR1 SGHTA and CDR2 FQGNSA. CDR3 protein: CASSAGLGSYEQYF. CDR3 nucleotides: TGTGCCAGCAGTGCGGGACTAGGGTCCTACGAGCAGTACTTC.

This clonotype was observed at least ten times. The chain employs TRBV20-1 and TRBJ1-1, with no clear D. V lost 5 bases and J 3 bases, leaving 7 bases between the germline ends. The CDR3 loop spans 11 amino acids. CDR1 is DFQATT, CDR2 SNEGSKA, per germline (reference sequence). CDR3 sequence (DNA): TGCAGTGCTCGGACCTACACTGAAGCTTTCTTT. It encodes CSARTYTEAFF.

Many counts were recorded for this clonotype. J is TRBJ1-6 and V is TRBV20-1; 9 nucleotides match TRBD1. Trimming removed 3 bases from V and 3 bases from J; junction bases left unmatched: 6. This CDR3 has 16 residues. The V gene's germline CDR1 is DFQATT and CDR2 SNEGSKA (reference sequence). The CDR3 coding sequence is TGCAGTGCTAGCGGAACAGGGGGCGTCTATAATTCACCCCTCCACTTT. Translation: CSASGTGGVYNSPLHF.

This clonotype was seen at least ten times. The CDR3 reads CASSYDSYNSPLHF. The DNA for the CDR3 is TGTGCCAGCTCATACGACTCCTATAATTCACCCCTCCACTTT. The genes are TRBV11-2 and TRBJ1-6, with D hard to call. V lost 8 bases to trimming and J lost 0 bases, with 8 bases between them. Looked up from germline, CDR1 is SGHAT and CDR2 is FQNNGV. The CDR3 has 14 amino acids. The full variable domain, rest sourced from reference TRBV11-2 and TRBJ1-6, is EAGVAQSPRYKIIEKRQSVAFWCNPISGHATLYWYQQILGQGPKLLIQFQNNGVVDDSQLPKDRFSAERLKGVDSTLKIQPAKLEDSAVYLCASSYDSYNSPLHFGNGTRLTVT.

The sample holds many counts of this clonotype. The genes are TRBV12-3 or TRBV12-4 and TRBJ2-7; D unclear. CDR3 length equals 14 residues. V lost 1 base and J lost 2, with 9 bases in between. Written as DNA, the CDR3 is TGTGCCAGCAGTTTAGGGGTCAACCCCTACGAGCAGTACTTC. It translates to CASSLGVNPYEQYF.

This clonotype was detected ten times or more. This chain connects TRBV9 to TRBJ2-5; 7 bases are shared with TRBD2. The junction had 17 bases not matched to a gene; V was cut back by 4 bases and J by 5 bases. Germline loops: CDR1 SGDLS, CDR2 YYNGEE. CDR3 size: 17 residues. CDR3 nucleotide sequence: TGTGCCAGCAGCCCCCTGGGCCCCGGGGGGTCCAGTGAGACCCAGTACTTC. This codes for CASSPLGPGGSSETQYF.

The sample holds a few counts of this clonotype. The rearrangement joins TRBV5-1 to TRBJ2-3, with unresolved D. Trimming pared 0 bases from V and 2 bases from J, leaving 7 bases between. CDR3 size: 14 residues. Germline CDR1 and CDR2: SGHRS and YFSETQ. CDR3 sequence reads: CASSLDSYTDTQYF. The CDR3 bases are TGCGCCAGCAGCTTGGACAGCTACACAGATACGCAGTATTTT.

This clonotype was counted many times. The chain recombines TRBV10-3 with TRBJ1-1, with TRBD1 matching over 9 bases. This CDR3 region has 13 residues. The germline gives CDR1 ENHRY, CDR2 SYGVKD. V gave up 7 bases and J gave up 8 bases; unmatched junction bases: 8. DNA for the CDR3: TGTGCCATCACCGGGACAGGGACGACGGAAGCTTTCTTT. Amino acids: CAITGTGTTEAFF.

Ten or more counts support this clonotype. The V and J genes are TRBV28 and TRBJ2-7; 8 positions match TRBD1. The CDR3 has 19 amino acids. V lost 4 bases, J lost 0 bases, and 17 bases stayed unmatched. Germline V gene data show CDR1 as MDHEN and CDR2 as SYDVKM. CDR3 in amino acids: CASSSLLFATGVYSYEQYF. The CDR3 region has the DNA TGTGCCAGCAGTTCCCTACTTTTCGCGACAGGGGTTTACTCCTACGAGCAGTACTTC.

The DNA of the CDR3 is TGCAGTGCTCACAGGGGGAGCCAAGAGACCCAGTACTTC. Its protein product is CSAHRGSQETQYF. The genes are TRBV20-1 and TRBJ2-5; TRBD1 agrees at 8 bases. The CDR3 runs to 13 residues. The germline gives CDR1 DFQATT, CDR2 SNEGSKA (reference sequence). The ends lost 5 bases at V and 1 base at J; junction bases unmatched: 3.

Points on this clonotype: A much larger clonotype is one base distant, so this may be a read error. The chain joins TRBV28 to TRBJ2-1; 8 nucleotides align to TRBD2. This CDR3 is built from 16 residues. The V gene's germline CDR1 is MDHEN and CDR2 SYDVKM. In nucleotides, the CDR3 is TGTGCCAGCAGTGAGGTCGGGAGGGCCACTTACAATGAGCAGTCCTTC. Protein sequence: CASSEVGRATYNEQSF.

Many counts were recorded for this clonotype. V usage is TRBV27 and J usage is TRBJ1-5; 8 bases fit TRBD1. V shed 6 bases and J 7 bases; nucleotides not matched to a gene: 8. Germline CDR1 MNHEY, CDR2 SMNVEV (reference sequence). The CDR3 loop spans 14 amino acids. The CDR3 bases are TGTGCCAGCAGGGAGACAGGGGCGGGCCAGCCCCAGCATTTT. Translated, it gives CASRETGAGQPQHF.

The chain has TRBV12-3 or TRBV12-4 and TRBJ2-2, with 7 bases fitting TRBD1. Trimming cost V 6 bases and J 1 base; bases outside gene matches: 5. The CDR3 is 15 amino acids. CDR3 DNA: TGTGCCAGCAGACCAGGGACAGAGAACACCGGGGAGCTGTTTTTT. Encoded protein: CASRPGTENTGELFF.

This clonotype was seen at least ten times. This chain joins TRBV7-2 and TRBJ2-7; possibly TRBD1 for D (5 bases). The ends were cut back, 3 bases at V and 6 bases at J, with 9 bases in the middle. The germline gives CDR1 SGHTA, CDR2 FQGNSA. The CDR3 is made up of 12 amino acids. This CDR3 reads CASSFTGSEQYF. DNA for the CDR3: TGTGCCAGCAGCTTCACAGGATCCGAGCAGTACTTC.

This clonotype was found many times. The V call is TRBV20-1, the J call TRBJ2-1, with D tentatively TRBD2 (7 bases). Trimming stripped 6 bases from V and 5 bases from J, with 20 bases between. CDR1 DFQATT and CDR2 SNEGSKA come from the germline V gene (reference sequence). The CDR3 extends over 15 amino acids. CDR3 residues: CSAFPRGAHDNEQFF. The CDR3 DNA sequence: TGCAGTGCCTTTCCCCGGGGGGCGCATGACAATGAGCAGTTCTTC.

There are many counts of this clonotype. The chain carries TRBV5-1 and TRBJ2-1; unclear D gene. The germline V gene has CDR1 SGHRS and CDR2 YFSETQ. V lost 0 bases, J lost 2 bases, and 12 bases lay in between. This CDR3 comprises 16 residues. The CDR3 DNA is TGCGCCAGCAGCTTGGTGTCCGGGTATCCCTACAATGAGCAGTTCTTC. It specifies CASSLVSGYPYNEQFF.

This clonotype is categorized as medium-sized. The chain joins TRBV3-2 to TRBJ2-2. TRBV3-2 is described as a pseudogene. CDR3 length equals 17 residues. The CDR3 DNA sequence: TGTGCCAGCAGCCAACTCCCCGGGACCGCGAACACCGGGGAGCTGTTTTTT. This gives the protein CASSQLPGTANTGELFF.